Below are 13 T cell receptor beta chains sequenced from a single sample in a study of blood T cell repertoires in COVID-19. The table came from immunoSEQ multiplex PCR; TCRdb's copy has only in-frame clones and leaves some out. This sample has under 200,000 clones, with just under 80% found just once. Input material: peripheral blood. These receptors all come from a man between 65 and 80 years old with active or convalescent COVID-19.

The genes are TRBV6-5 and TRBJ2-1; 10 bases align to TRBD2. The CDR3 contains 15 residues. From germline, CDR1 is MNHEY and CDR2 SVGAGI. V lost 6 bases to trimming and J lost 4 bases; unmatched junction nucleotides: 6. The CDR3 DNA sequence: TGTGCCAGCAGAACCGGACTAGCGGTATACAATGAGCAGTTCTTC. Translating gives CASRTGLAVYNEQFF.

This clone was seen a few times. This sequence joins TRBV20-1 and TRBJ2-3; 7 bases map to TRBD1. This CDR3 comprises 11 residues. Germline CDR1 is DFQATT and CDR2 is SNEGSKA (reference sequence). The J segment lost 4 bases and the V segment lost 6 bases, leaving 1 base of the junction unmatched. CDR3 DNA sequence: TGCAGTGCAGGGGGCGCAGATACGCAGTATTTT. Translating gives CSAGGADTQYF.

This rearrangement joins TRBV2 to TRBJ1-3; D is unclear. The CDR3 totals 14 residues. The ends were cut back, 7 bases at V and 1 base at J, with 11 bases in the middle. CDR1 SNHLY and CDR2 FYNNEI come from the germline V gene. The CDR3 DNA reads as TGTGCCAGCACCCTCGGGTCTTCTGGAAACACCATATATTTT. Protein sequence: CASTLGSSGNTIYF. Using reference TRBV2 and TRBJ1-3 for the parts outside the CDR3, the full variable domain is EPEVTQTPSHQVTQMGQEVILRCVPISNHLYFYWYRQILGQKVEFLVSFYNNEISEKSEIFDDQFSVERPDGSNFTLKIRSTKLEDSAMYFCASTLGSSGNTIYFGEGSWLTVV.

The chain uses TRBV29-1 and TRBJ2-1, with 7 positions matching TRBD2. CDR1 and CDR2 (germline): SQVTM, ANQGSEA. This CDR3 is 19 amino acids long. V gave up 2 bases and J gave up 4 bases; unmatched junction bases: 20. The CDR3 nucleotides are TGCAGCGTTGAAAGTCCTAGGACTAGAGTAGTTATAGGATACAATGAGCAGTTCTTC. Encoded protein: CSVESPRTRVVIGYNEQFF.

This rearrangement joins TRBV5-1 to TRBJ2-7, with TRBD2 matching 10 bases. The CDR3 loop spans 16 amino acids. V dropped 8 bases and J dropped 3; count of bases not matched to a gene: 14. Germline V CDR1 and CDR2: SGHRS, YFSETQ. The CDR3 spells CASRPSSGGNHYEQYF. The CDR3 nucleotides are TGCGCCAGTCGACCAAGTAGCGGGGGGAACCACTACGAGCAGTACTTC. The complete variable domain, with remaining parts taken from reference TRBV5-1 and TRBJ2-7, reads KAGVTQTPRYLIKTRGQQVTLSCSPISGHRSVSWYQQTPGQGLQFLFEYFSETQRNKGNFPGRFSGRQFSNSRSEMNVSTLELGDSALYLCASRPSSGGNHYEQYFGPGTRLTVT.

This clone was counted between two and nine times. This chain joins TRBV10-2 and TRBJ1-1; 8 bases match TRBD1. In germline, CDR1 is WSHSY, CDR2 SAAADI. V gave up 2 bases and J gave up 4 bases; unmatched junction bases: 0. The CDR3 has 13 amino acids. CDR3 sequence: CASSEQGATEAFF. The CDR3 DNA follows: TGCGCCAGCAGTGAGCAGGGGGCCACTGAAGCTTTCTTT.

This chain links TRBV6-5 with TRBJ1-2; 7 nucleotides align to TRBD1. This CDR3 region has 13 residues. Germline V gene lookup returns CDR1 MNHEY and CDR2 SVGAGI. The ends lost 7 bases at V and 8 bases at J; junction bases unmatched: 10. The CDR3 spells CASTSDRVKGYTF. The DNA for the CDR3 is TGTGCCAGCACCTCAGACAGGGTCAAAGGCTACACCTTC.

The chain uses TRBV5-4 and TRBJ1-1; TRBD1 matches 10 bases. Trimming cost V 3 bases and J 11 bases; bases outside gene matches: 10. The CDR3 spans 14 residues. CDR1 is SGHNT and CDR2 is YYREEE in the germline V gene (reference sequence). The CDR3 protein is CASSSGQGHDLAFF. The CDR3, as DNA: TGTGCCAGCAGCTCGGGACAGGGGCACGACTTGGCTTTCTTT.

The chain joins TRBV5-1 to TRBJ1-2, with D possibly TRBD1 on 5 matching bases. Germline loops: CDR1 SGHRS, CDR2 YFSETQ. CDR3 length: 14 amino acids. V was pared by 0 bases and J by 8 bases, with 14 bases between. The CDR3 sequence is CASSLDRPRGGYTF. The CDR3 region has the DNA TGCGCCAGCAGCTTGGACCGCCCGCGGGGCGGCTACACCTTC.

V is TRBV6-5 and J is TRBJ2-7, with TRBD2 identical over 14 bases. CDR1 and CDR2 from the germline V gene are MNHEY and SVGAGI. V was pared by 8 bases and J by 6 bases, with 6 bases of the junction left unmatched. This CDR3 has 14 residues. The CDR3: CASSTSGGASEQYF. As DNA, the CDR3 is TGTGCCAGCTCGACTAGCGGGGGGGCCAGCGAGCAGTACTTC.

This clone was seen a few times. This rearrangement joins TRBV19 to TRBJ1-5; TRBD1 is a possible D gene (5 bases). Trimming shortened V by 3 bases and J by 4 bases, and 13 bases separated the two germline ends. The CDR3 totals 15 residues. The germline CDR1 and CDR2 sequences are LNHDA and SQIVND (reference sequence). The CDR3 spells CASSMGGGLNQPQHF. For the CDR3, the DNA is TGTGCCAGTAGTATGGGGGGGGGTCTAAATCAGCCCCAGCATTTT.

This chain joins TRBV9 and TRBJ1-2; D is ambiguous. Per the germline V gene, CDR1 is SGDLS and CDR2 is YYNGEE. The V end lost 4 bases, the J end lost 4 bases, and 17 bases lay between the germline ends. CDR3 size: 15 residues. The chain's CDR3 is CASSPRIEGVYGYTF. CDR3 nucleotide sequence: TGTGCCAGCAGCCCCCGTATCGAGGGCGTCTATGGCTACACCTTC.

This chain links TRBV3-1 (or the pseudogene TRBV3-2) with TRBJ1-2, with D perhaps matching TRBD1 (6 bases). The CDR3 has 16 amino acids. V gave up 1 base and J gave up 1 base, with 13 bases separating them. Germline CDR1 is LGHDT and CDR2 is YNNKEL (reference sequence). CDR3 sequence: CASSQGLRGFNYGYTF. CDR3 nucleotides: TGTGCCAGCAGCCAAGGCCTCAGGGGATTTAACTATGGCTACACCTTC.